This T cell receptor (beta chain) was observed in a study of blood T cell repertoires in COVID-19. The data were produced by immunoSEQ multiplex PCR, yet TCRdb's version contains in-frame clones alone and is incomplete. The table has hundreds of thousands of clones, over 75% seen once. Germline CDR1 SGHNT, CDR2 YYREEE (reference sequence). V trimming: 4 bases; J trimming: 4 bases; junction bases outside the gene matches: 12. The CDR3 loop spans 19 amino acids. The clonotype originates from a woman aged 18-35 years who had recovered from COVID-19. Sequences were obtained from PBMCs or T cells enriched from blood (not recorded which). V gene TRBV5-4 combines with J gene TRBJ2-3, with 16 bases identical to TRBD2. The CDR3: CASSRAGLAGGPGSDTQYF. The CDR3 DNA reads TGTGCCAGCAGCCGAGCGGGACTAGCGGGGGGGCCGGGTTCAGATACGCAGTATTTT.